A selection of T cell receptor beta chains follows, all from one sample in a study of blood T cell repertoires in COVID-19. Clones were read by immunoSEQ multiplex PCR, and TCRdb kept only the in-frame ones, dropping some. The sample lists fewer than 450,000 clones, about 92% occurring once. Sequencing used PBMCs or T cells enriched from blood (not recorded which). These receptors all come from a man between 18 and 29 years old who had recovered from COVID-19. Each CDR3 is given with its conserved first and last residue. The order of the fields is D gene, V gene, J gene, clone size, CDR3 length, CDR3 DNA, CDR3 protein. A D gene is named only where the DNA matches it firmly. Rows give clone size only sometimes, using once, few, many, or a class for an expanded clone.

>TRBD2|TRBV7-8|TRBJ2-7|.|16
TGTGCCAGCAGCTCTCGGACTAGCGGGGGGTCCTACGAGCAGTACTTC
CASSSRTSGGSYEQYF
>.|TRBV5-8|TRBJ1-5|.|15
TGTGCCAGCAGCTTAGGACAGACTAGCAATCAGCCCCAGCATTTT
CASSLGQTSNQPQHF
>.|TRBV3-1/TRBV3-2|TRBJ1-2|.|16
TGTGCCAGCAGCCTAGGACAGACGAGAACTAACTATGGCTACACCTTC
CASSLGQTRTNYGYTF
>.|TRBV10-1|TRBJ1-5|once|15
TGCGCCAGCAGGGCACAGGGAGCACGCAATCAGCCCCAGCATTTT
CASRAQGARNQPQHF
>.|TRBV4-1|TRBJ2-2|once|17
TGCGCCAGCAGCCAGGACCCGGGGCGGGGGAACACCGGGGAGCTGTTTTTT
CASSQDPGRGNTGELFF
>.|TRBV7-3|TRBJ1-2|.|14
TGTGCCAGCAGCTTACCTACAGGTCCGTATGGCTACACCTTC
CASSLPTGPYGYTF
>.|TRBV2|TRBJ1-2|.|12
TGTGCCAGCAGCGAAACAGGGAACGGCTACACCTTC
CASSETGNGYTF
>TRBD1|TRBV19|TRBJ1-2|once|16
TGTGCCAGTAGTATCCTAGGACAGGAGGATTTGGGCGGCTACACCTTC
CASSILGQEDLGGYTF
>TRBD2|TRBV14|TRBJ2-1|once|15
TGTGCCAGCAGCCAGTTAGCGGGAACCTACAATGAGCAGTTCTTC
CASSQLAGTYNEQFF
>.|TRBV28|TRBJ1-5|.|13
TGTGCCAGCAGTTCCCCGCCCCCCGGGCCCCAGCATTTT
CASSSPPPGPQHF
>TRBD1|TRBV27|TRBJ2-5|.|14
TGTGCCAGCAGTTTAAGGACAGGGCTAGAGACCCAGTACTTC
CASSLRTGLETQYF
>.|TRBV9|TRBJ1-6|.|14
TGTGCCAGCAGCACCCGACAGGAAAATTCACCCCTCCACTTT
CASSTRQENSPLHF
>.|TRBV3-1/TRBV3-2|TRBJ2-1|.|16
TGTGCCAGCAGCCCCAATTCGGGATACTCCTACAATGAGCAGTTCTTC
CASSPNSGYSYNEQFF
>.|TRBV11-2|TRBJ1-6|once|13
TGTGCCAGCAGCTACAAAATTGATTCACCCCTCCACTTT
CASSYKIDSPLHF
>.|TRBV6-1|TRBJ2-1|once|12
TGTGCCAGCAGTGAAGCTTTTCGTGAGCAGTTCTTC
CASSEAFREQFF
>.|TRBV19|TRBJ2-2|.|14
TGTGCCAGTAGTCCAGGAACGAACACCGGGGAGCTGTTTTTT
CASSPGTNTGELFF
>.|TRBV5-6|TRBJ2-6|.|19
TGTGCCAGCAGCTTGGTCAGGGTAAGGGGTGGCTCTGGGGCCAACGTCCTGACTTTC
CASSLVRVRGGSGANVLTF
>TRBD2|TRBV12-3/TRBV12-4|TRBJ2-3|once|13
TGTGCCAGCCTAGCGGGAGTGAGAGATACGCAGTATTTT
CASLAGVRDTQYF
>.|TRBV6-2/TRBV6-3|TRBJ2-3|.|11
TGTGCCAGCAGTCCCGGTAATAAGCAGTATTTT
CASSPGNKQYF
>TRBD1|TRBV28|TRBJ1-1|.|15
TGTGCCAGCAGCGCCGCGGGGACAGAATACACTGAAGCTTTCTTT
CASSAAGTEYTEAFF
>TRBD2|TRBV27|TRBJ2-7|.|16
TGTGCCAGCAGCTCGCGACGACTAGCGGGAGCCCACGAGCAGTACTTC
CASSSRRLAGAHEQYF
>TRBD1|TRBV5-4|TRBJ1-2|.|15
TGTGCCAGCAGCCCTCGGACAGGGGGCGCGGGCGGCTACACCTTC
CASSPRTGGAGGYTF
>TRBD1|TRBV7-6|TRBJ2-2|.|17
TGTGCCAGCAGCTTAGGGGCGCTACAGGGGGGAACCGGGGAGCTGTTTTTT
CASSLGALQGGTGELFF
>.|TRBV6-1|TRBJ1-4|.|14
TGTGCCAGCAGTGATCAGTGGACAAATGAAAAACTGTTTTTT
CASSDQWTNEKLFF
>.|TRBV7-6|TRBJ2-2|.|15
TGTGCCAGCAGCTTAGCCAGCGCAGGGCCCGGGGAGCTGTTTTTT
CASSLASAGPGELFF
>TRBD2|TRBV4-1|TRBJ2-5|.|13
TGCGCCAGCAGCCAAGTAGCGGGAGAGACCCAGTACTTC
CASSQVAGETQYF
>.|TRBV5-4|TRBJ1-1|.|14
TGTGCCAGCAGCTTACAGGGCAAGAACACTGAAGCTTTCTTT
CASSLQGKNTEAFF
>TRBD1|TRBV3-1/TRBV3-2|TRBJ1-6|.|15
TGTGCCAGCAGCCAGGGGACAGGGATAAATTCACCCCTCCACTTT
CASSQGTGINSPLHF
>.|TRBV19|TRBJ1-6|.|17
TGTGCCAGTAGTATCCTTCCCCAGACAAGCTCTAATTCACCCCTCCACTTT
CASSILPQTSSNSPLHF
>.|TRBV21-1|TRBJ1-4|.|14
TGTGCCAGTTATGGGTCGGGGGTACGAGAAAAACTGTTTTTT
CASYGSGVREKLFF
>.|TRBV28|TRBJ1-1|.|15
TGTGCCAGCAGCGAGGGGGACCCCCCGAGCACTGAAGCTTTCTTT
CASSEGDPPSTEAFF
>.|TRBV29-1|TRBJ1-2|.|13
TGCAGCGTTGAAAGATCAGGACTGGGTGGCTACACCTTC
CSVERSGLGGYTF
>.|TRBV28|TRBJ2-7|.|14
TGTGCCAGCACCTCCCCTGGGCTCTCCTACGAGCAGTACTTC
CASTSPGLSYEQYF
>.|TRBV11-2|TRBJ2-1|.|16
TGTGCCAGCAGCTCTGCCGACAGGACTCTCTACAATGAGCAGTTCTTC
CASSSADRTLYNEQFF
>TRBD2|TRBV30|TRBJ2-5|.|16
TGTGCCTGGTCCCCCCTCACTAGCGTGAGGCAAGAGACCCAGTACTTC
CAWSPLTSVRQETQYF
>.|TRBV5-1|TRBJ1-1|once|13
TGCGCCAGCAGTGGGGGCATGAACACTGAAGCTTTCTTT
CASSGGMNTEAFF
>TRBD2|TRBV3-1/TRBV3-2|TRBJ2-7|once|15
TGTGCCAGCAGCCAATCGGAGGGGACTAGCGGGAAGCAGTACTTC
CASSQSEGTSGKQYF
>.|TRBV28|TRBJ1-2|.|14
TGTGCCAGCAGTGCGCGCGGGTTCTCTGATGGCTACACCTTC
CASSARGFSDGYTF
>.|TRBV15|TRBJ2-6|.|13
TGTGCCGCATCCGGGGCTGGGGCCAACGTCCTGACTTTC
CAASGAGANVLTF
>.|TRBV5-1|TRBJ2-3|.|17
TGCGCCAGCAGCTTATCTTGGGGCAGGGTGGGCACAGATACGCAGTATTTT
CASSLSWGRVGTDTQYF
>.|TRBV7-8|TRBJ1-1|.|14
TGTGCCAGCAGCCCCCGGCTAGTGAACACTGAAGCTTTCTTT
CASSPRLVNTEAFF
>TRBD1|TRBV3-1/TRBV3-2|TRBJ1-6|.|17
TGTGCCAGCAGCCAGCTGGGACAGGGGAAATATAATTCACCCCTCCACTTT
CASSQLGQGKYNSPLHF
>.|TRBV27|TRBJ1-4|.|15
TGTGCCAGCAGTTTATCACAGCAGCGGAATGAAAAACTGTTTTTT
CASSLSQQRNEKLFF
>TRBD2|TRBV12-5|TRBJ2-5|.|16
TGTGCTAGTGGTTTGACTAGCGGGGGGGGTACGAAGACCCAGTACTTC
CASGLTSGGGTKTQYF
>TRBD2|TRBV9|TRBJ2-2|.|16
TGTGCCAGCAGCATCCGGACTAGCGGGACGTCCGCGGAGCTGTTTTTT
CASSIRTSGTSAELFF
>.|TRBV5-4|TRBJ2-2|.|14
TGTGCCAGCAGCCCACCACAGGGTAACGGGGAGCTGTTTTTT
CASSPPQGNGELFF